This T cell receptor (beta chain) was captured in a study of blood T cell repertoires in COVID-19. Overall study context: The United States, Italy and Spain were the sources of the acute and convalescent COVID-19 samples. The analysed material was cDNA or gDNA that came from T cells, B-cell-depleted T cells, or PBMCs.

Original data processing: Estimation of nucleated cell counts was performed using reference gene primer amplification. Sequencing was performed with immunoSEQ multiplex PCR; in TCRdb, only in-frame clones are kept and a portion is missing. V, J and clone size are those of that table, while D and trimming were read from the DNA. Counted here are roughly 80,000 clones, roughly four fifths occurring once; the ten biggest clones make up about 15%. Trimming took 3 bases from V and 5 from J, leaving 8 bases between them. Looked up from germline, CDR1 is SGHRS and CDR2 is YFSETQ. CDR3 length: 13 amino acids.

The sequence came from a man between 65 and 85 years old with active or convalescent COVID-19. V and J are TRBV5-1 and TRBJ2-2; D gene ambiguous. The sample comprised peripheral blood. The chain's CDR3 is CASSYRATGELFF. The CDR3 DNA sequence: TGCGCCAGCAGCTACAGAGCTACCGGGGAGCTGTTTTTT.